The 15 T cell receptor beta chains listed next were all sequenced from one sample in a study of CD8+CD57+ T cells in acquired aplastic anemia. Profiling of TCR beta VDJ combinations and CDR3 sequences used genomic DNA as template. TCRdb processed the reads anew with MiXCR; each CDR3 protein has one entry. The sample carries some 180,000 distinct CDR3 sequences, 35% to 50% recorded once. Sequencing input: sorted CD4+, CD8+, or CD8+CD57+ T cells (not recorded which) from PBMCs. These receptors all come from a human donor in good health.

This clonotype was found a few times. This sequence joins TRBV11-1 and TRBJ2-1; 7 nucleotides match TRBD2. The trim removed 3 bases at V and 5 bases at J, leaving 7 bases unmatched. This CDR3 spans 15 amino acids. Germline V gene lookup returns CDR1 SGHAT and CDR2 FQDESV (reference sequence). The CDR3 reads CASSLGGGPNNEQFF. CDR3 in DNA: TGTGCCAGCAGCTTGGGGGGAGGGCCGAACAATGAGCAGTTCTTC.

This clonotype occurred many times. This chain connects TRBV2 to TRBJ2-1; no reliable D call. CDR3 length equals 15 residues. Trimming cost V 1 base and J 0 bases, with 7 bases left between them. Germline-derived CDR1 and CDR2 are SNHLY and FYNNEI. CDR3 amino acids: CASSEEVLSYNEQFF. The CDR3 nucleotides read TGTGCCAGCAGTGAAGAAGTACTCTCCTACAATGAGCAGTTCTTC.

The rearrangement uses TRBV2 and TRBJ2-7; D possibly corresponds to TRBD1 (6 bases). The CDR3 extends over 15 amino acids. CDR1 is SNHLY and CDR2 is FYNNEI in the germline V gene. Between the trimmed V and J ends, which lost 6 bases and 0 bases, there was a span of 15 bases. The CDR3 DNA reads TGTGCCAGCAGGACGACAGGTACAAGCTCCTACGAGCAGTACTTC. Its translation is CASRTTGTSSYEQYF.

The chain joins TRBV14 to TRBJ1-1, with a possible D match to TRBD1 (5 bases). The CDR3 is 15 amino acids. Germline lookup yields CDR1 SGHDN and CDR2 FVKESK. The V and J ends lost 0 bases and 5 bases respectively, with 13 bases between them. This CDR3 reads CASSQDIGAWTEAFF. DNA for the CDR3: TGTGCCAGCAGCCAAGACATCGGGGCGTGGACTGAAGCTTTCTTT.

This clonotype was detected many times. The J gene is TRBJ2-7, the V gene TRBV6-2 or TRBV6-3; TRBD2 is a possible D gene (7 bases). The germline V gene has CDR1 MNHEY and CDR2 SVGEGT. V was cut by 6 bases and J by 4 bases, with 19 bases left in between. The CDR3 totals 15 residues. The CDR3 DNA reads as TGTGCCAGCAGAAGCGGCGGGGGCGTCGTATACGAGCAGTACTTC. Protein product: CASRSGGGVVYEQYF.

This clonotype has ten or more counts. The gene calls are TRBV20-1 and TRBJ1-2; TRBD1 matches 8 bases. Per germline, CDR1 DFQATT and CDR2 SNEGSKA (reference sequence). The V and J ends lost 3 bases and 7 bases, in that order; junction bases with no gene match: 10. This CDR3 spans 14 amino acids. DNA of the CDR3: TGCAGTGCTAGGGGGACAGGATATTTTCTTGGCTACACCTTC. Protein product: CSARGTGYFLGYTF.

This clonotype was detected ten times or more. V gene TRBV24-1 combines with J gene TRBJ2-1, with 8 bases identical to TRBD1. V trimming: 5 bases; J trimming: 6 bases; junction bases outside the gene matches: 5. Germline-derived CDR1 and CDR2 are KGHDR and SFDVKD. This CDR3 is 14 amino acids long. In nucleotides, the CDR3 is TGTGCCACCAGTGGACAGGGGCCCACCAATGAGCAGTTCTTC. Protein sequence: CATSGQGPTNEQFF.

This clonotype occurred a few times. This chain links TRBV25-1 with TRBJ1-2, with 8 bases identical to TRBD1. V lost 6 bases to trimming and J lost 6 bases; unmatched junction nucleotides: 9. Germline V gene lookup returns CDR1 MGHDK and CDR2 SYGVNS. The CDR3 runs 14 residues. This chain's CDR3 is CASSPWKQGDGYTF. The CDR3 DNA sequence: TGTGCCAGCAGCCCCTGGAAACAGGGGGATGGCTACACCTTC.

The CDR3: CASSFRVGELFF. The CDR3 nucleotides read TGTGCCAGCAGCTTTCGCGTTGGGGAGCTGTTTTTT. V usage is TRBV7-6 and J usage is TRBJ2-2; D is ambiguous. V was pared by 3 bases and J by 8 bases, with 7 bases between. This CDR3 comprises 12 residues. CDR1 is SGHVS, CDR2 FNYEAQ, per germline.

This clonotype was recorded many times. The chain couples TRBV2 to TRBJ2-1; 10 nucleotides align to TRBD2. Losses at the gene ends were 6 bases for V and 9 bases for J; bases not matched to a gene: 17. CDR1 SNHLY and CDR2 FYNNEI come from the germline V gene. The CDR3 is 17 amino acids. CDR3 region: CASSAPGRLAGVGEQFF. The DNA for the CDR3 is TGTGCCAGCAGCGCCCCGGGTCGTCTAGCGGGAGTAGGTGAGCAGTTCTTC.

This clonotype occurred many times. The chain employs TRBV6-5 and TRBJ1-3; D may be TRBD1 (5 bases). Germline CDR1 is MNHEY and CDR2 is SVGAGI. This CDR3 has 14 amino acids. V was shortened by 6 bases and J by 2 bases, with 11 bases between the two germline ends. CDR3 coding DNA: TGTGCCAGCAGCTACGGCAGGGCTGGAAACACCATATATTTT. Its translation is CASSYGRAGNTIYF.

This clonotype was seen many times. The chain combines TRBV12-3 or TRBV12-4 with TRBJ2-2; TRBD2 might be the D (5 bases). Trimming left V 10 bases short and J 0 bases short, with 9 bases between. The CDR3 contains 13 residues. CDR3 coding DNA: TGTGCCACGGACGGGACGAACACCGGGGAGCTGTTTTTT. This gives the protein CATDGTNTGELFF.

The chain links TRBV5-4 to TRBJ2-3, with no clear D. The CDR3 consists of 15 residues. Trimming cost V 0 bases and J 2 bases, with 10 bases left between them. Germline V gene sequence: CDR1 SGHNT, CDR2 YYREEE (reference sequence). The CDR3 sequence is CASSLGLGPTDTQYF. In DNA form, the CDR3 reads TGTGCCAGCAGCTTGGGGCTGGGTCCCACAGATACGCAGTATTTT.

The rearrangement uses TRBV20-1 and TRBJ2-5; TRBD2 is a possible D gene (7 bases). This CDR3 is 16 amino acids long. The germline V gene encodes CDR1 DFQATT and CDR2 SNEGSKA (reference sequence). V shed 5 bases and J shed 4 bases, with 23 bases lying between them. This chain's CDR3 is CSAVDPNREGRETQYF. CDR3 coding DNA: TGCAGTGCTGTGGACCCAAACAGGGAGGGCCGAGAGACCCAGTACTTC.

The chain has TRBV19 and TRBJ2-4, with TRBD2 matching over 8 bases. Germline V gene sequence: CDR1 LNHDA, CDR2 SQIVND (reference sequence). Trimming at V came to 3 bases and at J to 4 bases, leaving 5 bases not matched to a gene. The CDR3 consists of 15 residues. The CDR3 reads CASSMGQRGKNIQYF. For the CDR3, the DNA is TGTGCCAGTAGTATGGGCCAGCGGGGGAAAAACATTCAGTACTTC.